A selection of T cell receptor beta chains follows, all from one sample in a study of T-cell memory formation after mild COVID-19. TCRdb ran MiXCR on the 5' RACE reads and lists one entry per CDR3 protein. The table records 500,000 to 650,000 distinct CDR3 sequences, roughly a fifth of them present only once. Specimen: PBMCs or a T cell subset sorted from them (not recorded which). The receptors derive from an adult woman who had mild COVID-19 (a few samples of this study predate the infection). Cell type and time point are not known. Each CDR3 is given with its conserved first and last residue. Fields, in order: clone size, J gene, D gene, V gene, CDR3 length, CDR3 protein, CDR3 DNA. The D gene is left open where the match is weak. The size field is filled for only some rows; it gives once, few, many or a size class.

few | TRBJ2-3 | TRBD1 | TRBV2 | 14 | CASCRQGVEDTQYF | TGTGCCAGCTGTAGACAGGGGGTTGAAGATACGCAGTATTTT
NA | TRBJ1-4 | TRBD1 | TRBV18 | 16 | CASSPQTGTGYEKLFF | TGTGCCAGCTCTCCCCAGACCGGGACAGGCTATGAAAAACTGTTTTTT
NA | TRBJ1-5 | TRBD1 | TRBV12-3/TRBV12-4 | 15 | CASSYRQGRNQPQHF | TGTGCCAGCAGCTACCGACAGGGCCGAAATCAGCCCCAGCATTTT
NA | TRBJ1-2 | NA | TRBV6-4 | 15 | CASSPGPTQGYGYTF | TGTGCCAGCAGCCCGGGGCCTACCCAGGGGTATGGCTACACCTTC
few | TRBJ2-2 | NA | TRBV6-5 | 16 | CASSVGWVEGPGELFF | TGTGCCAGCAGTGTCGGCTGGGTTGAGGGCCCCGGGGAGCTGTTTTTT
NA | TRBJ2-5 | NA | TRBV5-1 | 14 | CASSYTGNKETQYF | TGCGCCAGCAGCTATACAGGGAATAAAGAGACCCAGTACTTC
many | TRBJ2-7 | TRBD2 | TRBV7-9 | 16 | CASSPAGLAGSYEQYF | TGTGCCAGCAGCCCGGCGGGGTTAGCGGGATCCTACGAGCAGTACTTC
NA | TRBJ1-1 | TRBD1 | TRBV24-1 | 13 | CATRHRGGTEAFF | TGTGCCACCAGGCACAGGGGAGGAACTGAAGCTTTCTTT
NA | TRBJ1-1 | NA | TRBV27 | 12 | CASRDFNTEAFF | TGTGCCAGCAGGGACTTTAACACTGAAGCTTTCTTT
NA | TRBJ2-7 | NA | TRBV25-1 | 14 | CASSEWDPLIGQYF | TGTGCCAGCAGTGAATGGGACCCCCTTATTGGGCAGTACTTC
NA | TRBJ1-3 | TRBD1 | TRBV7-8 | 15 | CASSRQGAAGNTIYF | TGTGCCAGCAGCAGACAGGGGGCGGCTGGAAACACCATATATTTT
NA | TRBJ2-1 | NA | TRBV27 | 12 | CASSFPSNEQFF | TGTGCCAGCAGTTTCCCCTCCAATGAGCAGTTCTTC
NA | TRBJ2-2 | TRBD1 | TRBV15 | 18 | CATSRPLLDRGLSGELFF | TGTGCCACCAGCAGACCCCTACTCGACAGGGGGCTATCGGGGGAGCTGTTTTTT
NA | TRBJ1-4 | NA | TRBV7-6 | 13 | CASSFGTASFLFF | TGTGCCAGCAGCTTCGGGACCGCATCATTCCTGTTTTTT
NA | TRBJ1-1 | NA | TRBV10-3 | 13 | CAISEMEGSEAFF | TGTGCCATCAGTGAGATGGAGGGTTCTGAAGCTTTCTTT
NA | TRBJ2-3 | NA | TRBV20-1 | 15 | CSASDRGGPTDTQYF | TGCAGTGCTAGTGATCGGGGTGGCCCCACAGATACGCAGTATTTT
NA | TRBJ2-2 | TRBD2 | TRBV7-9 | 19 | CASSPPPPGLAGGTGELFF | TGTGCCAGCAGCCCACCCCCGCCGGGACTAGCGGGAGGGACCGGGGAGCTGTTTTTT
NA | TRBJ2-7 | TRBD2 | TRBV20-1 | 14 | CSAANKGLAVKEYF | TGCAGTGCTGCTAACAAAGGACTAGCGGTTAAAGAGTACTTC
few | TRBJ1-2 | TRBD1 | TRBV10-3 | 15 | CAISTPGQGAYGYTF | TGTGCCATCAGCACCCCCGGACAGGGGGCCTATGGCTACACCTTC
NA | TRBJ2-7 | NA | TRBV7-9 | 16 | CASSHSWKAQTYEQYF | TGTGCCAGCAGCCATAGCTGGAAGGCACAGACCTACGAGCAGTACTTC
few | TRBJ2-3 | NA | TRBV15 | 12 | CATSREGSTQYF | TGTGCCACCAGCAGAGAGGGATCTACGCAGTATTTT
NA | TRBJ1-2 | NA | TRBV2 | 11 | CARTGDYGYTF | TGTGCCAGGACAGGAGACTATGGCTACACCTTC
NA | TRBJ2-1 | NA | TRBV24-1 | 16 | CATSPAGTSANNEQFF | TGTGCCACCAGTCCCGCAGGGACATCGGCAAACAATGAGCAGTTCTTC
few | TRBJ2-7 | TRBD2 | TRBV9 | 14 | CASSVGLAANEQYF | TGTGCCAGCAGCGTAGGACTAGCGGCAAACGAGCAGTACTTC
few | TRBJ1-4 | NA | TRBV18 | 11 | CASSDHGKLFF | TGTGCCAGCTCCGACCATGGAAAACTGTTTTTT
few | TRBJ2-1 | NA | TRBV5-1 | 14 | CASSLVASNNEQFF | TGCGCCAGCAGCTTGGTAGCTAGCAACAATGAGCAGTTCTTC
NA | TRBJ1-2 | TRBD1 | TRBV7-2 | 15 | CASSLATGGVGGYTF | TGTGCCAGCAGCTTAGCGACAGGGGGCGTTGGAGGCTACACCTTC
few | TRBJ1-2 | TRBD1 | TRBV12-3/TRBV12-4 | 14 | CASTAGGASYGYTF | TGTGCCAGCACTGCAGGGGGCGCAAGTTATGGCTACACCTTC
few | TRBJ2-7 | TRBD2 | TRBV11-1 | 14 | CASDPGLAGYEQYF | TGTGCCAGCGACCCGGGACTAGCGGGCTACGAGCAGTACTTC
NA | TRBJ2-3 | TRBD2 | TRBV7-2 | 13 | CASSPDRRGAQYF | TGTGCCAGCAGCCCGGATCGGCGGGGGGCGCAGTATTTT
few | TRBJ2-3 | TRBD2 | TRBV7-9 | 17 | CASSLGLAARVADTQYF | TGTGCCAGCAGCTTGGGACTAGCGGCGAGGGTCGCAGATACGCAGTATTTT
few | TRBJ2-1 | TRBD2 | TRBV7-9 | 14 | CASSFDNSGIQQFF | TGTGCCAGCAGCTTTGATAATAGCGGGATTCAGCAGTTCTTC
few | TRBJ1-1 | NA | TRBV29-1 | 14 | CSVQPGGLNTEAFF | TGCAGCGTTCAGCCGGGCGGTTTGAACACTGAAGCCTTCTTT
few | TRBJ1-6 | NA | TRBV7-2 | 15 | CASSLEIGYNSPLHF | TGTGCCAGCAGCTTAGAAATAGGCTATAATTCACCCCTCCACTTT
NA | TRBJ2-7 | NA | TRBV12-5 | 12 | CASGVESYEQYF | TGTGCTAGTGGTGTGGAGAGCTACGAGCAGTACTTC